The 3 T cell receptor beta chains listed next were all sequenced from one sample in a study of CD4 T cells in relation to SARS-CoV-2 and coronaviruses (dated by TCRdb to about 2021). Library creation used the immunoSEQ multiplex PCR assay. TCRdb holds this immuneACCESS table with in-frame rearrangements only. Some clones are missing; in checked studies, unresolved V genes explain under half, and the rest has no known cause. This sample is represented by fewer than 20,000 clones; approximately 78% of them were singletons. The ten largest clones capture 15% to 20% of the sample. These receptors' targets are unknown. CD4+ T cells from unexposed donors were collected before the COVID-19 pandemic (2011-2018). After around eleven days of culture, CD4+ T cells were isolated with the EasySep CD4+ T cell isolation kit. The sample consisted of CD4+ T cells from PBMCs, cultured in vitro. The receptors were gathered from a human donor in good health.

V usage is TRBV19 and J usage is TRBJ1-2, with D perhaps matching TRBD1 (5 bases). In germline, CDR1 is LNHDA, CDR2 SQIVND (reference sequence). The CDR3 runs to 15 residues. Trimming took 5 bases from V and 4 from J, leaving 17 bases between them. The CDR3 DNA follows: TGTGCCAGTAGTCTCGGGACCTCGGCCCCCTATGGCTACACCTTC. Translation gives CASSLGTSAPYGYTF. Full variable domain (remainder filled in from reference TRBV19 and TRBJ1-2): DGGITQSPKYLFRKEGQNVTLSCEQNLNHDAMYWYRQDPGQGLRLIYYSQIVNDFQKGDIAEGYSVSREKKESFPLTVTSAQKNPTAFYLCASSLGTSAPYGYTFGSGTRLTVV.

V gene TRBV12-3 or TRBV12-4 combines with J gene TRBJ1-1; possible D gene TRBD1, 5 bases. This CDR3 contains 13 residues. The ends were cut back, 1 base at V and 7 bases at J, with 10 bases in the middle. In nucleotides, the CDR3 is TGTGCCAGCAGTTTAGGACCTGGGGGTGAAGCTTTCTTT. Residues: CASSLGPGGEAFF.

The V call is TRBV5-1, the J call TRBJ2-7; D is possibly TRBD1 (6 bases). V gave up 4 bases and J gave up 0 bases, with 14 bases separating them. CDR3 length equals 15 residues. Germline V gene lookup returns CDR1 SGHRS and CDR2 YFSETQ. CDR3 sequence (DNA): TGCGCCAGCAGCGCTGACAGGAGTAGCTCCTACGAGCAGTACTTC. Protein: CASSADRSSSYEQYF.